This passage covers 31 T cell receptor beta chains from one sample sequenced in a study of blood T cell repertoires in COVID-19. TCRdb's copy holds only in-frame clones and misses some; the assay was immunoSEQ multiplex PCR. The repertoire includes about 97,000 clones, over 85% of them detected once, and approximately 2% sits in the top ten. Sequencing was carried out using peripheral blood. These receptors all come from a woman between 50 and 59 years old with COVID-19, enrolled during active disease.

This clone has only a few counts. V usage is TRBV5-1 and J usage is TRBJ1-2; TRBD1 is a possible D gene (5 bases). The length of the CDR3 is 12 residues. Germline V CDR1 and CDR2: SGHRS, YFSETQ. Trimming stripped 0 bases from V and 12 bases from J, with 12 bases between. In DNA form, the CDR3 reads TGCGCCAGCAGCTTGGGGGGGGGAACCCACACCTTC. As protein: CASSLGGGTHTF.

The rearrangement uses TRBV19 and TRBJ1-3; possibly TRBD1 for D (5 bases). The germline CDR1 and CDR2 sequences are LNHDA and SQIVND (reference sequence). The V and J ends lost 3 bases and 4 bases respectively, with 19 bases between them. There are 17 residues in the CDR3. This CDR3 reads CASSIGSGTARGNTIYF. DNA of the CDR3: TGTGCCAGTAGTATTGGATCCGGGACTGCAAGGGGAAACACCATATATTTT.

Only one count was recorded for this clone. The CDR3 sequence: CSVDQGGNEQFF. The CDR3 region has the DNA TGCAGCGTTGACCAGGGGGGTAATGAGCAGTTCTTC. The genes are TRBV29-1 and TRBJ2-1, with a possible D match to TRBD1 (7 bases). V lost 3 bases to trimming and J lost 7 bases, with 10 bases between them. Germline values: CDR1 SQVTM, CDR2 ANQGSEA. The CDR3 is made up of 12 amino acids.

CDR3 protein: CASSQVGGNTIYF. The CDR3 coding sequence is TGTGCCAGCAGCCAAGTCGGGGGAAACACCATATATTTT. The chain joins TRBV14 to TRBJ1-3; no definite D call. Trimming cost V 1 base and J 4 bases, with 5 bases left between them. The CDR3 sequence is 13 residues long. Looked up from germline, CDR1 is SGHDN and CDR2 is FVKESK. Filled out from reference TRBV14 and TRBJ1-3, the complete variable domain reads EAGVTQFPSHSVIEKGQTVTLRCDPISGHDNLYWYRRVMGKEIKFLLHFVKESKQDESGMPNNRFLAERTGGTYSTLKVQPAELEDSGVYFCASSQVGGNTIYFGEGSWLTVV.

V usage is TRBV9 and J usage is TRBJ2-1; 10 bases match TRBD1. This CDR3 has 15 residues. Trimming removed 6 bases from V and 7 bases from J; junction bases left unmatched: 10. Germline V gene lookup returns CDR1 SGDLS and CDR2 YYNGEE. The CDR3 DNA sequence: TGTGCCAGCACCCATTCGACAGGGGGCGGGAATGAGCAGTTCTTC. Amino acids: CASTHSTGGGNEQFF.

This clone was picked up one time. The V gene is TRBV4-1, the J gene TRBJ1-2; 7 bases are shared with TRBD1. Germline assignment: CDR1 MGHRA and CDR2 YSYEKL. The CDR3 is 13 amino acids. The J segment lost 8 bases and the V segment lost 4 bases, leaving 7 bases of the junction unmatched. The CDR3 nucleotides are TGCGCCAGCAGCCCAAACAGGGGTGGAGGCTACACCTTC. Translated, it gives CASSPNRGGGYTF.

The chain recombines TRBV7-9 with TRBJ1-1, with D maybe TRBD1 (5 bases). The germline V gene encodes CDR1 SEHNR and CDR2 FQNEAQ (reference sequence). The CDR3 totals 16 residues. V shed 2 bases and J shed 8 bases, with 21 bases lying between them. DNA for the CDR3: TGTGCCAGCAGCTTATTTTCCCCAAGGGGATTTCAAGAAGCTTTCTTT. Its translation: CASSLFSPRGFQEAFF.

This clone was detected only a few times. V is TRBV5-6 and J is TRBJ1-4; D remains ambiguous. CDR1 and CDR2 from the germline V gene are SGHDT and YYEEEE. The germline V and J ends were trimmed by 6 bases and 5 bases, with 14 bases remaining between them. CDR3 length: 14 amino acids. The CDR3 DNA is TGTGCCAGCAACACACGAATATCGAATGAAAAACTGTTTTTT. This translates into CASNTRISNEKLFF.

The CDR3 loop is CASSLSTRTSGGTASTDTQYF. The CDR3 nucleotides are TGTGCCAGCAGCCTCTCAACCAGGACTAGCGGGGGGACTGCTAGCACAGATACGCAGTATTTT. This rearrangement joins TRBV9 to TRBJ2-3; 14 bases are a match to TRBD2. Trimming at V came to 4 bases and at J to 0 bases, leaving 16 bases not matched to a gene. Germline V gene lookup returns CDR1 SGDLS and CDR2 YYNGEE. The CDR3 has 21 amino acids.

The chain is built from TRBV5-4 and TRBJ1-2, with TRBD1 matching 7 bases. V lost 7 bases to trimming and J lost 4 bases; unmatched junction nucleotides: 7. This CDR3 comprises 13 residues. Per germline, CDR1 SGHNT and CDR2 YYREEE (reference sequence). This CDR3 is CASSDTGVYGYTF. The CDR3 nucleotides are TGTGCCAGCTCCGACACAGGGGTCTATGGCTACACCTTC.

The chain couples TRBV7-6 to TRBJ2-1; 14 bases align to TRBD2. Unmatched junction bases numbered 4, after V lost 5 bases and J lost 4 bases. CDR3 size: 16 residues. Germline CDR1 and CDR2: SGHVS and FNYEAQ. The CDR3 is CASSPRTSGGYNEQFF. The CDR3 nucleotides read TGTGCCAGCAGCCCAAGGACTAGCGGGGGGTACAATGAGCAGTTCTTC. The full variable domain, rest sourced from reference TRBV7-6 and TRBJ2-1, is GAGVSQSPRYKVTKRGQDVALRCDPISGHVSLYWYRQALGQGPEFLTYFNYEAQQDKSGLPNDRFSAERPEGSISTLTIQRTEQRDSAMYRCASSPRTSGGYNEQFFGPGTRLTVL.

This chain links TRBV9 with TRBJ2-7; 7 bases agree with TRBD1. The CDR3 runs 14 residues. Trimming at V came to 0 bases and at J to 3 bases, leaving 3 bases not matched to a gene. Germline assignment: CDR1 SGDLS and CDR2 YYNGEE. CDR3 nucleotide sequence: TGTGCCAGCAGCGTAGGACAGGGACACTACGAGCAGTACTTC. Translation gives CASSVGQGHYEQYF.

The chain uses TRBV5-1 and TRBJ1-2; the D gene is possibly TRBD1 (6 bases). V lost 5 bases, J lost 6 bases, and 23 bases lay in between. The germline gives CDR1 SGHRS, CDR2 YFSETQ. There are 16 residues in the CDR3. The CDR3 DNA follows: TGCGCCAGCAGACCCGCCTTTACAGGGAGAGGAGATGGCTACACCTTC. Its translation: CASRPAFTGRGDGYTF.

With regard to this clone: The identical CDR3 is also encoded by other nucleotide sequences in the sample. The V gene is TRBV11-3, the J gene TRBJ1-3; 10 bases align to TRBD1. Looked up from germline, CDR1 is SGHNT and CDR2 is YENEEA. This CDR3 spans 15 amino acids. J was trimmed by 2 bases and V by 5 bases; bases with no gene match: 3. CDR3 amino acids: CASSPGQGPGNTIYF. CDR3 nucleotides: TGTGCCAGCAGCCCGGGACAGGGGCCTGGAAACACCATATATTTT.

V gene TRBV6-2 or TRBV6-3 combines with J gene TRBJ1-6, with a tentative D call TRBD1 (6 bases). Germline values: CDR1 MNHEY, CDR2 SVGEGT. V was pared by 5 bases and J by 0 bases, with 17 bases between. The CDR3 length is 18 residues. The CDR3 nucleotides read TGTGCCAGCAGTGCCAACAGGGTACCGAGCTCCTATAATTCACCCCTCCACTTT. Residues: CASSANRVPSSYNSPLHF.

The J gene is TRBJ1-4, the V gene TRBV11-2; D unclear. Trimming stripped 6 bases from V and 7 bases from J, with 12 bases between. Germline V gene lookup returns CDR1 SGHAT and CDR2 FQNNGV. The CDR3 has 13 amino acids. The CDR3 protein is CASRKRGSEKLFF. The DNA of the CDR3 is TGTGCCAGCAGGAAGAGAGGCAGTGAAAAACTGTTTTTT.

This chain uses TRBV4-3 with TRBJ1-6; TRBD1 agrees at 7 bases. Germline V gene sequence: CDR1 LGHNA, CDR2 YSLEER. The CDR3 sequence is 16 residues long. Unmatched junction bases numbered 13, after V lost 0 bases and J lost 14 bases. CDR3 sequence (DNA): TGCGCCAGCAGCCAAGAGAGTCGACAGGGCAGTATAGCCCTCCACTTT. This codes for CASSQESRQGSIALHF.

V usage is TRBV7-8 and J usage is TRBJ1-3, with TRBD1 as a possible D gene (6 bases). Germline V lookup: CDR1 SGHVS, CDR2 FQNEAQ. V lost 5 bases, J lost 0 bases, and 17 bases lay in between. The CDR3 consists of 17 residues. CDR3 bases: TGTGCCAGCAGCGATGCGGGGGCCCTGAGCTCTGGAAACACCATATATTTT. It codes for CASSDAGALSSGNTIYF.

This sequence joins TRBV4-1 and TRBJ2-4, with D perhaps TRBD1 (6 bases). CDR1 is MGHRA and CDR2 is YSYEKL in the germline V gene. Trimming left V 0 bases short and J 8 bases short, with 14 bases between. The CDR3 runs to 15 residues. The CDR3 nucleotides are TGCGCCAGCAGCCAAGACGAGGGGGTAGCGTACATTCAGTACTTC. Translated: CASSQDEGVAYIQYF.

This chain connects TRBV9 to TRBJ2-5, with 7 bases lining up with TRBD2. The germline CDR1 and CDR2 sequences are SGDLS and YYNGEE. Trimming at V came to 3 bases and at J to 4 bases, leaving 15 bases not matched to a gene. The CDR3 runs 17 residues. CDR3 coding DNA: TGTGCCAGCAGCGCTTCTCGCTGGACGGGGGGTGGAGAGACCCAGTACTTC. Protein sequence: CASSASRWTGGGETQYF.

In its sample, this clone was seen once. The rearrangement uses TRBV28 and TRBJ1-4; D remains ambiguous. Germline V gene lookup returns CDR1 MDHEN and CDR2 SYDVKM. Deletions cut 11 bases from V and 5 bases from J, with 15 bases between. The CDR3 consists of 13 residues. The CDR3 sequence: CAARREANEKLFF. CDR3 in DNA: TGTGCCGCCCGCCGGGAAGCAAATGAAAAACTGTTTTTT.

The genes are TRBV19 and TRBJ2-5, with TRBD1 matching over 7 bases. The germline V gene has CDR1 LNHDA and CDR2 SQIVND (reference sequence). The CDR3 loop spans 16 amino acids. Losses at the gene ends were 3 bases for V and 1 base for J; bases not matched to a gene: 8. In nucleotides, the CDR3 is TGTGCCAGTAGTATGCGCCGGACAGGAAGCCAAGAGACCCAGTACTTC. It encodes CASSMRRTGSQETQYF.

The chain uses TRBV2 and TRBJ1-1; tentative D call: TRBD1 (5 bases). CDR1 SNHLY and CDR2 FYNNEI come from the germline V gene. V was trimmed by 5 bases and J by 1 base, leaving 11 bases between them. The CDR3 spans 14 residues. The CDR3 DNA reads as TGTGCCAGCAGTAGGACATACAGGAACACTGAAGCTTTCTTT. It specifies CASSRTYRNTEAFF.

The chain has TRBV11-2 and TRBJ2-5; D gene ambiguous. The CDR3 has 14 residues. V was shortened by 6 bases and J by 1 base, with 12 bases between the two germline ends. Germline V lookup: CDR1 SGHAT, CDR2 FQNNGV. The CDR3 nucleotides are TGTGCCAGCAGTAGGTCCAGACTCCAAGAGACCCAGTACTTC. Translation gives CASSRSRLQETQYF.

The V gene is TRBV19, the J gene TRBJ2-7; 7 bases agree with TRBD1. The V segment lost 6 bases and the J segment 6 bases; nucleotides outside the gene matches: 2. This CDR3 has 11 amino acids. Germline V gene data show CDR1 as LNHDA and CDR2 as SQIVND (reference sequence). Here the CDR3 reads CASRQGPEQYF. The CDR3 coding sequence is TGTGCCAGTAGACAGGGGCCCGAGCAGTACTTC.

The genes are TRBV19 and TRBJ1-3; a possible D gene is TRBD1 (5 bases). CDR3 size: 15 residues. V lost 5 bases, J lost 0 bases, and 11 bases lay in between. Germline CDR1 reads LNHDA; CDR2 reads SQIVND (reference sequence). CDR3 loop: CASSSPGLSGNTIYF. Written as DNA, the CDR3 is TGTGCCAGTAGTTCCCCAGGGCTCTCTGGAAACACCATATATTTT.

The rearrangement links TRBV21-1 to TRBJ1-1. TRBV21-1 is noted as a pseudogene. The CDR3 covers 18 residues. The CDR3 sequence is CASSKEMSGPDLNTEAFF. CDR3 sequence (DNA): TGTGCCAGCAGCAAAGAAATGAGCGGTCCGGATTTAAACACTGAAGCTTTCTTT.

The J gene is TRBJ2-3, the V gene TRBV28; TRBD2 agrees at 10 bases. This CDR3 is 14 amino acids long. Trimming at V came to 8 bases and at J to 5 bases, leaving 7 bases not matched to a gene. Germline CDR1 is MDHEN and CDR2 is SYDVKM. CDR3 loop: CASGLAGAGDTQYF. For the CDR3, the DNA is TGTGCCAGCGGGCTAGCGGGGGCTGGAGATACGCAGTATTTT.

CDR3 region: CASSDRRTEAFF. The DNA of the CDR3 is TGTGCCAGCAGTGATAGGAGGACTGAAGCTTTCTTT. This rearrangement joins TRBV25-1 to TRBJ1-1, with unresolved D. Trimming pared 3 bases from V and 5 bases from J, leaving 7 bases between. CDR3 length equals 12 residues. Looked up from germline, CDR1 is MGHDK and CDR2 is SYGVNS.

Here the CDR3 reads CASSEARGNRVVGYTF. The CDR3, as DNA: TGTGCCAGCAGTGAAGCGCGAGGGAACAGGGTCGTCGGCTACACCTTC. The chain recombines TRBV6-1 with TRBJ1-2, with a possible D match to TRBD1 (6 bases). This CDR3 is built from 16 residues. V dropped 0 bases and J dropped 8 bases, with 19 bases sitting between them. Germline-derived CDR1 and CDR2 are MNHNS and SASEGT.

CDR3 nucleotides: TGTGCCAGCAGCCAAGAACAGAGAAGAGCCTATAATTCACCCCTCCACTTT. It specifies CASSQEQRRAYNSPLHF. This rearrangement joins TRBV4-2 to TRBJ1-6; no reliable D call. Trimming removed 0 bases from V and 2 bases from J, with 11 bases in between. CDR3 length: 17 amino acids. The germline CDR1 and CDR2 sequences are LGHNA and YNFKEQ.